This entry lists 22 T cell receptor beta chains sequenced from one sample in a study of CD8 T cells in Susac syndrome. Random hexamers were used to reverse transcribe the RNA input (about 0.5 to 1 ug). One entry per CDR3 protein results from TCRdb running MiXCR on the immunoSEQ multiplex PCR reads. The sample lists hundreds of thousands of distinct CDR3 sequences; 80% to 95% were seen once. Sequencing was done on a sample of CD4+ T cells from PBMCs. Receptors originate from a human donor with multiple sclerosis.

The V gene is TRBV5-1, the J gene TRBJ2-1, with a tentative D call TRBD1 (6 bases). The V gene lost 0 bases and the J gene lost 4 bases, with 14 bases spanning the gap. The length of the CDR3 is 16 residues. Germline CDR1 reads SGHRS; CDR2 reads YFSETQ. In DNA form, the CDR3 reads TGCGCCAGCAGCTTGGTTGGGGGCATGGGGTACAATGAGCAGTTCTTC. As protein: CASSLVGGMGYNEQFF. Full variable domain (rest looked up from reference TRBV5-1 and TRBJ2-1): KAGVTQTPRYLIKTRGQQVTLSCSPISGHRSVSWYQQTPGQGLQFLFEYFSETQRNKGNFPGRFSGRQFSNSRSEMNVSTLELGDSALYLCASSLVGGMGYNEQFFGPGTRLTVL.

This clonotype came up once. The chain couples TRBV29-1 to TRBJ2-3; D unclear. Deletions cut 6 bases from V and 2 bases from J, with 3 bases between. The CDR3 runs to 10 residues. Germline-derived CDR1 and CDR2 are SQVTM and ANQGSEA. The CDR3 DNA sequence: TGCAGCGTGGCCACAGATACGCAGTATTTT. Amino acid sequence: CSVATDTQYF.

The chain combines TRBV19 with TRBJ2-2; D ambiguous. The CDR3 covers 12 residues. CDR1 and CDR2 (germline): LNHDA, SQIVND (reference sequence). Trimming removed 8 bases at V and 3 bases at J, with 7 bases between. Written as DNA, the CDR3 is TGTGCCAGTGGACGGTACACCGGGGAGCTGTTTTTT. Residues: CASGRYTGELFF.

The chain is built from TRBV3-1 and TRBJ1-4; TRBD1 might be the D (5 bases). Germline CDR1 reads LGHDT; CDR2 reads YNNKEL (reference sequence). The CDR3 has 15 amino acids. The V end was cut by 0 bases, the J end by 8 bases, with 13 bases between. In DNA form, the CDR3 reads TGTGCCAGCAGCCAAGATCTGCAGGGTGGAGAAAAACTGTTTTTT. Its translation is CASSQDLQGGEKLFF.

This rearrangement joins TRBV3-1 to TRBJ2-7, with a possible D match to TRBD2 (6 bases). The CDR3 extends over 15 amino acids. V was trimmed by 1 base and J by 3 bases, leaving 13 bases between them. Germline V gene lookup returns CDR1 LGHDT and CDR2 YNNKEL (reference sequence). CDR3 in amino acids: CASSQGRLGSYEQYF. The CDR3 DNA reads TGTGCCAGCAGCCAAGGGAGACTAGGTAGCTACGAGCAGTACTTC.

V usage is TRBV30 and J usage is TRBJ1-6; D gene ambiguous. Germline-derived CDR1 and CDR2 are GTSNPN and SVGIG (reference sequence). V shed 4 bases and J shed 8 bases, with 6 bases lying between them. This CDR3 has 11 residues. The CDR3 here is CAWNSDSPLHF. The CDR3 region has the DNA TGTGCCTGGAATTCGGATTCACCCCTCCACTTT.

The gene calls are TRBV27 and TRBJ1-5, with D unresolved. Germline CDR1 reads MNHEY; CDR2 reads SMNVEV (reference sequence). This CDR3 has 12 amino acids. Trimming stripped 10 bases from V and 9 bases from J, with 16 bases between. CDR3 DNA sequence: TGTGCCACCGGGCCCTGGGGAAGGCCCCAGCATTTT. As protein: CATGPWGRPQHF.

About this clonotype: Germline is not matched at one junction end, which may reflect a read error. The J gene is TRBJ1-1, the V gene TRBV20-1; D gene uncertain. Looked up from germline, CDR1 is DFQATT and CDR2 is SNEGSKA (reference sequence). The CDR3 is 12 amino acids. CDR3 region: CSVRVGRTEAFF. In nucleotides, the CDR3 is TGCAGTGTTAGAGTGGGGAGGACTGAAGCTTTCTTT.

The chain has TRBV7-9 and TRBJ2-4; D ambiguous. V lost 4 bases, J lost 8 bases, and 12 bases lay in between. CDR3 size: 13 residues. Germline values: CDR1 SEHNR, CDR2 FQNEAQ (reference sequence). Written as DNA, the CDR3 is TGTGCCAGCAGCTCATCCCCAGGCTACATTCAGTACTTC. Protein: CASSSSPGYIQYF.

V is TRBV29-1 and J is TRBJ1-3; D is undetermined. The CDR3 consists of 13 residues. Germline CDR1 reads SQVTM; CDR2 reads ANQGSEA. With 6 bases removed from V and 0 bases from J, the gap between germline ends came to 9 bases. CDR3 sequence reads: CSVATNSGNTIYF. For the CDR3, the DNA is TGCAGCGTGGCCACGAACTCTGGAAACACCATATATTTT.

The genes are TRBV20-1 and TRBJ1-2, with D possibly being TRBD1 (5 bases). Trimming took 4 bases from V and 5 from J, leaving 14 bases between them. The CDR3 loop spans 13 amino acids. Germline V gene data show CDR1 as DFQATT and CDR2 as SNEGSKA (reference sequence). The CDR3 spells CSAMPGGGYGYTF. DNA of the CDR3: TGCAGTGCTATGCCCGGGGGGGGGTATGGCTACACCTTC.

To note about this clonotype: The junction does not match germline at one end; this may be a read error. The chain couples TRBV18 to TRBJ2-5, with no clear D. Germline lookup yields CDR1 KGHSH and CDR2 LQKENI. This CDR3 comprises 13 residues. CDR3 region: CVSSAKHQETQYF. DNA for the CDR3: TGTGTCAGCTCAGCAAAACACCAAGAGACCCAGTACTTC.

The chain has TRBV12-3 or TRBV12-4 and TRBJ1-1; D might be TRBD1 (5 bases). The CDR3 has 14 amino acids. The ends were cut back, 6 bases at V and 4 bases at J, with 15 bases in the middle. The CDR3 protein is CASSQSTAGTEAFF. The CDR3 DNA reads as TGTGCCAGCAGCCAGTCGACAGCGGGCACTGAAGCTTTCTTT.

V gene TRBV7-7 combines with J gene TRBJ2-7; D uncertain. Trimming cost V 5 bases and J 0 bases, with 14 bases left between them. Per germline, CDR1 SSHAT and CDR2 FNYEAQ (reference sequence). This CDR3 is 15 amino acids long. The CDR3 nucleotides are TGTGCCAGCAGCCCACGACAATTGAGCTCCTACGAGCAGTACTTC. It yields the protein CASSPRQLSSYEQYF. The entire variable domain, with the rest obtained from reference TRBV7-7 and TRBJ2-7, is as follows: GAGVSQSPRYKVTKRGQDVTLRCDPISSHATLYWYQQALGQGPEFLTYFNYEAQPDKSGLPSDRFSAERPEGSISTLTIQRTEQRDSAMYRCASSPRQLSSYEQYFGPGTRLTVT.

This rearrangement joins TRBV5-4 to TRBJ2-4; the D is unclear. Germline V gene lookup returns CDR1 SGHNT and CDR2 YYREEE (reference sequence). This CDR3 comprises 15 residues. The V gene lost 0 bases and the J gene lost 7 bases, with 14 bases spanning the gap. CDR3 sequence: CASSLARTPGNIQYF. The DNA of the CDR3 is TGTGCCAGCAGCTTGGCGAGGACCCCCGGGAACATTCAGTACTTC.

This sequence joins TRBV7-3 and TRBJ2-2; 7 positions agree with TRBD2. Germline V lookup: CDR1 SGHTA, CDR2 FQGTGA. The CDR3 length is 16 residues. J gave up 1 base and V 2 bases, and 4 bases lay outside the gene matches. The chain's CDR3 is CASSLGSSGNTGELFF. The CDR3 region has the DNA TGTGCCAGCAGCTTAGGGTCTAGCGGGAACACCGGGGAGCTGTTTTTT.

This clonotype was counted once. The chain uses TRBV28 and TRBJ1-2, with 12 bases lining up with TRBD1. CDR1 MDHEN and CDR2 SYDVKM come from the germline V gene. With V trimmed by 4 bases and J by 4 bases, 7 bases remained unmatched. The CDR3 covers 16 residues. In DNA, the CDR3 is TGTGCCAGCAGTTATGGGGACAGGGGGCAAGGCTATGGCTACACCTTC. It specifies CASSYGDRGQGYGYTF.

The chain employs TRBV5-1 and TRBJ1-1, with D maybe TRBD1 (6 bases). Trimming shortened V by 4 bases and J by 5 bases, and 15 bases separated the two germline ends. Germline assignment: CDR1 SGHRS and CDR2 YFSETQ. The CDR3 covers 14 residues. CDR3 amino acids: CASSPEGGRTEAFF. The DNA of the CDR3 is TGCGCCAGCAGCCCCGAGGGGGGGCGGACTGAAGCTTTCTTT.

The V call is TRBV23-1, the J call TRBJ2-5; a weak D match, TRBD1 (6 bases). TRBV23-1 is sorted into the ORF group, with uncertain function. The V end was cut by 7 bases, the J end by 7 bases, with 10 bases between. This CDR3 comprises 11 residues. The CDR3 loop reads CASIRGWTQYF. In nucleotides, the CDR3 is TGCGCCAGCATTAGGGGGTGGACCCAGTACTTC.

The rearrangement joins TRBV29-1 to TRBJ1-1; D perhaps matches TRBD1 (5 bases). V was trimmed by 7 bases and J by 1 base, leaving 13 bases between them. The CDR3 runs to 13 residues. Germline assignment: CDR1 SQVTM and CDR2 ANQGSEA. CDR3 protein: CSAREVANTEAFF. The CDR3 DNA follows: TGCAGCGCCAGGGAGGTCGCGAACACTGAAGCTTTCTTT.

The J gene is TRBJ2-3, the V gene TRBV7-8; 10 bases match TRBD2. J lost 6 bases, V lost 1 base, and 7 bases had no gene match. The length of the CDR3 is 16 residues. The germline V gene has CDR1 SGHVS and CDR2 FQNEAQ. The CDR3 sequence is CASSLGASGRSDTQYF. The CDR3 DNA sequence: TGTGCCAGCAGCTTAGGAGCTAGCGGGAGATCGGATACGCAGTATTTT.

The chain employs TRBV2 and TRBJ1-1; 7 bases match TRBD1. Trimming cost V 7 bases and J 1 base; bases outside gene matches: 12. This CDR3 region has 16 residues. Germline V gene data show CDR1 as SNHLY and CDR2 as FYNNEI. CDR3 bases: TGTGCCAGCAACGAACAGGGGTTGGAGGGGAACACTGAAGCTTTCTTT. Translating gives CASNEQGLEGNTEAFF.